This TCR beta chain originates from a study of Graves' ophthalmopathy and Graves' hyperthyroidism. Findings and caveats of the study: Most thyroid clonotypes with frequency above 0.001 were detected in blood too.

Germline V gene sequence: CDR1 MNHEY, CDR2 SVGAGI. The CDR3 totals 15 residues. The V end was cut by 0 bases, the J end by 3 bases, with 9 bases between. The authors amplified TCR beta CDR3 regions, and they did so from RNA transcripts for repertoire sequencing. First-round RT-PCR relied on HTBI primers, and a second-round multiplex PCR came next. MiXCR, applied by TCRdb to the multiplex PCR reads, yields one record per CDR3 protein. This sample carries about 380,000 distinct CDR3 sequences, 15% of them seen once, and the ten largest clones take about 7%. There are many counts of this clonotype. The target antigen is unknown. A diagnosis was made from clinical symptoms together with serum thyroxine, TRAb, thyroid ultrasound and orbital computed tomography.

V usage is TRBV6-5 and J usage is TRBJ1-5; D unresolved. The sequencing sample was made of peripheral blood. The sequence came from a woman in her late teens or twenties with stable Graves' hyperthyroidism. The CDR3 loop is CASSYSAGNNQPQHF. The CDR3 coding sequence is TGTGCCAGCAGTTACTCCGCGGGCAACAATCAGCCCCAGCATTTT.